A single sample is the source of the 9 T cell receptor beta chains below, sequenced in a study of PD-1 blockade in mismatch repair-deficient tumors (dated by TCRdb to about 2017). Library preparation employed the immunoSEQ multiplex PCR assay. TCRdb mirrors the immuneACCESS table, restricted to in-frame sequences. Some clones are absent from its copies; in checked studies, under half trace to an unresolved V gene, and the reason for the others is unknown. In all, the sample holds approximately 16,000 clones, and approximately 84% of those were seen once. Less than 20% of the sample rests with the top ten. This specimen's time point label, interpreted: peripheral blood before pembrolizumab. Sequenced here: PBMCs, sampled before pembrolizumab treatment. These receptors were obtained from an adult with mismatch repair-deficient cancer.

The chain couples TRBV5-5 to TRBJ2-7; TRBD2 might be the D (5 bases). The V gene's germline CDR1 is SGHKS and CDR2 YYEKEE (reference sequence). This CDR3 is 13 amino acids long. With 0 bases removed from V and 2 bases from J, the gap between germline ends came to 6 bases. CDR3 region: CASSLGGPYEQYF. CDR3 nucleotides: TGTGCCAGCAGCTTGGGAGGGCCCTACGAGCAGTACTTC.

This clone has just a few counts. The V and J genes are TRBV14 and TRBJ2-7; 13 positions match TRBD2. The V gene's germline CDR1 is SGHDN and CDR2 FVKESK. The CDR3 contains 16 residues. J was trimmed by 6 bases and V by 4 bases; bases with no gene match: 9. Here the CDR3 DNA reads TGTGCCAGCAGCCGAGGGACAGGACTAGCGGGAGCCGAGCAGTACTTC. Translating gives CASSRGTGLAGAEQYF.

The V gene is TRBV14, the J gene TRBJ2-2; tentatively, D is TRBD2 (5 bases). Trimming left V 6 bases short and J 5 bases short, with 16 bases between. The CDR3 is 15 amino acids. The germline CDR1 and CDR2 sequences are SGHDN and FVKESK. The CDR3 loop is CASRSGLGETGELFF. Here the CDR3 DNA reads TGTGCCAGCAGATCCGGACTGGGTGAAACCGGGGAGCTGTTTTTT.

The CDR3: CALKKRGGISYEQYF. Here the CDR3 DNA reads TGTGCCCTTAAAAAAAGGGGCGGCATCTCCTACGAGCAGTACTTC. V is TRBV2 and J is TRBJ2-7, with D tentatively TRBD1 (5 bases). With 11 bases removed from V and 0 bases from J, the gap between germline ends came to 20 bases. The CDR3 extends over 15 amino acids. The V gene's germline CDR1 is SNHLY and CDR2 FYNNEI.

The V call is TRBV5-6, the J call TRBJ1-4, with 7 bases identical to TRBD1. Germline assignment: CDR1 SGHDT and CDR2 YYEEEE. This CDR3 is built from 16 residues. V dropped 0 bases and J dropped 0; count of bases not matched to a gene: 2. Here the CDR3 DNA reads TGTGCCAGCAGCTTGGAAGGGGGCACAACTAATGAAAAACTGTTTTTT. Translated: CASSLEGGTTNEKLFF.

This CDR3 reads CASSKSPTPGTEAFF. CDR3 coding DNA: TGTGCCAGTAGTAAGAGTCCCACCCCGGGGACTGAAGCTTTCTTT. J is TRBJ1-1 and V is TRBV19; no firm D call. Germline values: CDR1 LNHDA, CDR2 SQIVND (reference sequence). The CDR3 is made up of 15 amino acids. The ends were cut back, 4 bases at V and 5 bases at J, with 17 bases in the middle.

The CDR3 here is CASSDESGSGHEQFF. The CDR3 coding sequence is TGTGCCAGCAGTGACGAGAGCGGGAGCGGGCATGAGCAGTTCTTC. The chain couples TRBV6-4 to TRBJ2-1; 8 bases map to TRBD2. The germline V gene encodes CDR1 MRHNA and CDR2 SNTAGT. The CDR3 is 15 residues long. With V trimmed by 2 bases and J by 8 bases, 8 bases remained unmatched.

A few counts support this clone. The chain is built from TRBV4-3 and TRBJ2-4; D tentatively fits TRBD1 or TRBD2 (5 bases each). Germline assignment: CDR1 LGHNA and CDR2 YSLEER. The CDR3 spans 16 residues. V was clipped by 0 bases and J by 1 base, with 10 bases between them. The CDR3 sequence: CASSQDLEGAKNIQYF. The DNA for the CDR3 is TGCGCCAGCAGCCAAGATCTAGAGGGGGCCAAAAACATTCAGTACTTC.

V usage is TRBV19 and J usage is TRBJ2-2; TRBD2 matches at 10 bases. Unmatched junction bases numbered 4, after V lost 3 bases and J lost 0 bases. The CDR3 has 17 amino acids. Germline-derived CDR1 and CDR2 are LNHDA and SQIVND (reference sequence). The CDR3 region has the DNA TGTGCCAGTAGTATGATTAGCGGGAGGACGAACACCGGGGAGCTGTTTTTT. It yields the protein CASSMISGRTNTGELFF.